These T cell receptor beta chains were read from a single sample in a study of blood T cells in healthy people across ages. A single record per CDR3 protein comes from TCRdb applying MiXCR to the 5' RACE reads. The sample consists of roughly 2 million distinct CDR3 sequences, around 50% of them appearing once. Input material: blood. All receptors derive from a woman aged 40 to 50 in good health. CDR3s leave out the opening cysteine and the closing phenylalanine or tryptophan. Fields, in order: CDR3 length, V gene, J gene, CDR3 protein.

14	TRBV27	TRBJ2-1	ASSLLTSGGSCEQF
15	TRBV28	TRBJ1-6	ASSLGTGRTGNSPLH
13	TRBV20-1	TRBJ2-4	SAMTGVAAKNIQY
15	TRBV7-2	TRBJ2-1	ASSPRSETGTYNEQF
13	TRBV4-3	TRBJ1-2	ASSQDAGSNYGYT
12	TRBV27	TRBJ1-2	ASSVFGQGVGYT
13	TRBV6-1	TRBJ1-2	ASIGWDRENYGYT
13	TRBV20-1	TRBJ2-7	SARPITGGEYEQY
12	TRBV6-2/TRBV6-3	TRBJ1-1	ASRVQGASFEAF
12	TRBV29-1	TRBJ2-3	SVLDGRSTDTQY
13	TRBV12-3/TRBV12-4	TRBJ1-2	ASSLVLGSSNGYT
12	TRBV9	TRBJ2-3	ASSGPASTDTQY
15	TRBV20-1	TRBJ2-7	SARDRIAGVRSYEQY
13	TRBV6-2/TRBV6-3	TRBJ2-5	ASSYRGLDGETQY
13	TRBV4-2	TRBJ1-2	ASSQERQGGDGYT
13	TRBV7-2	TRBJ2-3	ASMPSGGPGDTRY
14	TRBV24-1	TRBJ1-1	ATSDPKTGGDTEAF
13	TRBV7-9	TRBJ1-2	ASSPYSPGQYGYT
12	TRBV11-2	TRBJ2-7	ASNQAGSSYEQY
11	TRBV12-3/TRBV12-4	TRBJ1-2	ASSPRGRDGYT
14	TRBV4-2	TRBJ2-1	ASSQGDPDSYNEQF
9	TRBV28	TRBJ1-2	ASRPLYGYT
15	TRBV7-9	TRBJ2-4	ASSPNAGELAKNIQY
9	TRBV9	TRBJ1-2	ASSVSTGYT
13	TRBV7-8	TRBJ2-1	ASSDTSGGANEQF
13	TRBV20-1	TRBJ2-4	SARGATLAKNIQY
15	TRBV20-1	TRBJ2-7	SARDFRAGGDTYEQY
12	TRBV6-2/TRBV6-3	TRBJ1-1	ASRVQGRGTEAF
13	TRBV5-6	TRBJ1-1	ASSFLEGMVTEAF
15	TRBV11-1	TRBJ2-3	ASSLWTSGGGTDTQY
12	TRBV20-1	TRBJ2-5	SARDVDRVETQY
12	TRBV7-2	TRBJ2-7	ASSVDGSSYEQY